This T cell receptor beta chain was identified during a study of cytomegalovirus exposure and HLA in healthy donors. General study findings and limits: Researchers reportedly found TCR beta sequences accurately predicted most subjects' HLA-A and HLA-B alleles. After further analysis at a later stage, 15,000 to 20,000 TCR beta sequences were associated with HLA alleles at 0.05 false discovery rate. Confirmation in vitro established that a few CMV-associated chains were specific for CMV antigens.

In regard to this clone: Antigen: not known.

The PCR was carried out with 60 Vbeta primers and 13 Jbeta primers. TCRdb keeps only in-frame clones here, not all; method: immunoSEQ multiplex PCR. The repertoire holds 140,000 to 150,000 clones, with roughly 80% as singletons. V lost 5 bases to trimming and J lost 1 base; unmatched junction nucleotides: 11. This CDR3 has 19 residues. The V gene's germline CDR1 is SGHVS and CDR2 FQNEAQ. The source is a middle-aged woman in good health and CMV-seronegative. The material sequenced was PBMCs. The rearrangement uses TRBV7-8 and TRBJ2-5; TRBD2 matches 15 bases. CDR3 loop: CASSAGTSGGLPFQETQYF. In nucleotides, the CDR3 is TGTGCCAGCAGCGCCGGGACTAGCGGGGGGCTCCCGTTCCAAGAGACCCAGTACTTC.